This TCR beta chain originates from a study of cytomegalovirus exposure and HLA in healthy donors. Data came from immunoSEQ multiplex PCR; TCRdb stores just in-frame clones and leaves some out. The sample holds over 200,000 clones, around 90% seen once. The sample taken for sequencing was PBMCs. The sequence derives from a woman aged 18-29 years in good health and CMV-seropositive.

In nucleotides, the CDR3 is TGTGCCAGCAGTCTCCGGACAGGGACCCACGAGCAGTACTTC. The encoded protein is CASSLRTGTHEQYF. This chain uses TRBV28 with TRBJ2-7, with TRBD1 identical over 8 bases. Germline CDR1 is MDHEN and CDR2 is SYDVKM. CDR3 length: 14 amino acids. The ends lost 5 bases at V and 5 bases at J; junction bases unmatched: 8.